Listed below are T cell receptor beta chains from one sample, sequenced in a study of T cell clonotyping in hematopoietic cell transplantation. Produced via immunoSEQ multiplex PCR; TCRdb's table is partial and in-frame only. The table includes fewer than 70,000 clones, over 90% detected once. Input material: peripheral blood mononuclear cells. These receptors all stem from a man in his fifties or sixties in good health. Some clones in this sample may be carry-over from other donors' samples. Both conserved end residues are part of each CDR3. The D gene is left open where the match is weak. Not all rows give a size; the values are once, few, many and, for expanded clones, a class.

size,J,V,D,DNA,CDR3
.,TRBJ2-7,TRBV11-2,TRBD1,TGTGCCAGCAGCTTCACTGCGACAGGGCAACCCTACGAGCAGTACTTC,CASSFTATGQPYEQYF
.,TRBJ1-2,TRBV9,.,TGTGCCAGCAGCGCCGTGCCGGGGGCTTATGGCTACACCTTC,CASSAVPGAYGYTF
.,TRBJ1-2,TRBV5-5,.,TGTGCCAGCAGCTTGGGGGTTGGAGGCTACACCTTC,CASSLGVGGYTF
.,TRBJ1-1,TRBV6-5,.,TGTGCCAGCAGTCTCCGGACTGGTTGGACTGAAGCTTTCTTT,CASSLRTGWTEAFF
.,TRBJ1-2,TRBV27,.,TGTGCCAGCAGTTTTTCACCACGGACACTGACTAACTATGGCTACACCTTC,CASSFSPRTLTNYGYTF
once,TRBJ2-5,TRBV7-2,TRBD2,TGTGCCAGCAGCCGAGGGAGTAGCGGGGGGGCGGAGACCCAGTACTTC,CASSRGSSGGAETQYF
.,TRBJ1-5,TRBV11-2,TRBD1,TGTGCCAGCAGCTGGGGACAGACCAATCAGCCCCAGCATTTT,CASSWGQTNQPQHF
.,TRBJ2-2,TRBV7-2,TRBD1,TGTGCCAGCAGCTGGACAGGGGGGAACACCGGGGAGCTGTTTTTT,CASSWTGGNTGELFF
.,TRBJ1-4,TRBV7-2,.,TGTGCCAGCAGCGCCTCAGGGTTTGGAAAACTGTTTTTT,CASSASGFGKLFF
.,TRBJ2-7,TRBV4-2,.,TGTGCCAGCAGCCAAGAGTGGCAGGGGGGACGAAACGAGCAGTACTTC,CASSQEWQGGRNEQYF